This record concerns one T cell receptor (beta chain) sequence. The antigen is not known. These data are taken from a study of T cell repertoires in cytomegalovirus infection. Background on the study: Indicated by public TCR beta signatures were CMV infection and matching HLA type.

Whole-study findings and limits: The study identified carriers of CMV plus the relevant HLA from cumulative public TCR beta family frequency. The ex vivo response showed dominance by HLA-C-restricted CMV-specific TCR beta clonotypes.

MiXCR was run by TCRdb on the reads, yielding one entry per CDR3 protein. The table has over 300,000 distinct CDR3 sequences, 9% to 9.5% seen once. The CDR3 extends over 16 amino acids. Trimming removed 7 bases at V and 1 base at J, with 17 bases between. Germline loops: CDR1 MDHEN, CDR2 SYDVKM. The clonotype was recovered from a human donor in good health (CMV status not recorded). Some clones in this sample may be carry-over from other donors' samples. The chain combines TRBV28 with TRBJ1-5; possibly TRBD1 for D (6 bases). The specimen sequenced was PBMCs. The CDR3 reads CASIPRFRGSNQPQHF. The CDR3 DNA reads TGTGCCAGCATCCCTCGGTTCAGGGGAAGCAATCAGCCCCAGCATTTT.